These 19 T cell receptor beta chains were all obtained from the same sample, sequenced in a study of human T cells and chemical hapten exposure. Sequencing started from total RNA isolated from unfractionated whole blood. TCRdb itself ran the 5' RACE reads through MiXCR, one entry per CDR3 protein. The sample holds 80,000 or so distinct CDR3 sequences; roughly 15% are singletons and the top ten take about 6.5%. The receptors shown here come from a female donor in good health.

This chain joins TRBV7-2 and TRBJ2-7; 11 nucleotides line up with TRBD1. Germline CDR1 reads SGHTA; CDR2 reads FQGNSA. Trimming removed 1 base from V and 3 bases from J; junction bases left unmatched: 8. This CDR3 region has 17 residues. CDR3 nucleotide sequence: TGTGCCAGCAGCTTAGTTTTCTCCGGGACAGGGGGCTACGAGCAGTACTTC. Translation: CASSLVFSGTGGYEQYF. Supplemented by reference TRBV7-2 and TRBJ2-7, the full variable domain reads GAGVSQSPSNKVTEKGKDVELRCDPISGHTALYWYRQSLGQGLEFLIYFQGNSAPDKSGLPSDRFSAERTGGSVSTLTIQRTQQEDSAVYLCASSLVFSGTGGYEQYFGPGTRLTVT.

Concerning this clonotype: The germline gene is not matched at one end of the junction; a read error may be the cause. The V gene is TRBV9, the J gene TRBJ1-5; D ambiguous. Germline loops: CDR1 SGDLS, CDR2 YYNGEE. The CDR3 runs to 13 residues. The CDR3 DNA follows: TGTGCCAGCAGCGTAGGGTCCGATCAGCCCCGGCATTTT. Amino acids: CASSVGSDQPRHF.

The chain uses TRBV29-1 and TRBJ1-1; maybe TRBD1 (6 bases). The CDR3 loop spans 11 amino acids. Germline CDR1 SQVTM, CDR2 ANQGSEA. The ends were cut back, 6 bases at V and 6 bases at J, with 11 bases in the middle. The CDR3 DNA sequence: TGCAGCGTACTGGGGGGCGCTGAAGCTTTCTTT. Amino acids: CSVLGGAEAFF.

The rearrangement links TRBV4-3 to TRBJ2-3, with a tentative D call TRBD1 (6 bases). From germline, CDR1 is LGHNA and CDR2 YSLEER. V lost 2 bases to trimming and J lost 6 bases, with 9 bases between them. The CDR3 contains 13 residues. For the CDR3, the DNA is TGCGCCAGCAGCCAATTTACAGGGGATACGCAGTATTTT. This sequence encodes CASSQFTGDTQYF.

This clonotype was counted between two and nine times. The chain combines TRBV11-2 with TRBJ2-2; D is perhaps TRBD1 or TRBD2 (6 bases each). The CDR3 runs 14 residues. Germline V lookup: CDR1 SGHAT, CDR2 FQNNGV. The V gene lost 8 bases and the J gene lost 5 bases, with 15 bases spanning the gap. The CDR3 loop is CASGSTGGTGELFF. The CDR3 DNA sequence: TGTGCCAGCGGATCGACAGGAGGGACCGGGGAGCTGTTTTTT.

This clonotype occurred a few times. The V call is TRBV11-2, the J call TRBJ2-3; weak D call: TRBD2 (6 bases). This CDR3 is 15 amino acids long. Trimming removed 7 bases from V and 4 bases from J, with 18 bases in between. Germline CDR1 reads SGHAT; CDR2 reads FQNNGV. This CDR3 reads CASTNPAGSADTQYF. CDR3 nucleotides: TGTGCCAGCACCAATCCGGCGGGGTCCGCAGATACGCAGTATTTT.

This sequence joins TRBV5-5 and TRBJ1-4; D gene unclear. Germline V gives CDR1 SGHKS, CDR2 YYEKEE (reference sequence). The CDR3 is 15 amino acids. Trimming left V 0 bases short and J 7 bases short, with 13 bases between. The DNA of the CDR3 is TGTGCCAGCAGCTTGGGTGGAGGGTCCTTTGAAAAACTGTTTTTT. Translated: CASSLGGGSFEKLFF.

At least ten counts were recorded for this clonotype. V usage is TRBV28 and J usage is TRBJ2-7; 9 bases match TRBD2. With 2 bases clipped from V and 4 bases from J, the junction kept 3 bases outside the gene matches. Germline assignment: CDR1 MDHEN and CDR2 SYDVKM. The CDR3 consists of 14 residues. CDR3 in DNA: TGTGCCAGCAGTTTAGGGACTAGCATGTACGAGCAGTACTTC. This sequence encodes CASSLGTSMYEQYF.

This clonotype has only a few counts. The chain couples TRBV18 to TRBJ2-3; no clear D. Looked up from germline, CDR1 is KGHSH and CDR2 is LQKENI. CDR3 size: 14 residues. Between the trimmed V and J ends, which lost 0 bases and 1 base, there was a span of 5 bases. The CDR3 bases are TGTGCCAGCTCACCACCGAGTCGCACAGATACGCAGTATTTT. Protein: CASSPPSRTDTQYF.

The genes are TRBV13 and TRBJ1-6; D gene uncertain. From germline, CDR1 is PRHDT and CDR2 FYEKMQ (reference sequence). Trimming shortened V by 5 bases and J by 0 bases, and 8 bases separated the two germline ends. The CDR3 sequence is 15 residues long. The CDR3 protein is CASSEASSYNSPLHF. The CDR3 DNA reads as TGTGCCAGCAGCGAGGCGAGCTCCTATAATTCACCCCTCCACTTT.

In this sample, this clonotype turned up a few times. The chain joins TRBV18 to TRBJ1-5; 7 nucleotides agree with TRBD1. This CDR3 is built from 16 residues. CDR1 is KGHSH and CDR2 is LQKENI in the germline V gene. V was clipped by 4 bases and J by 6 bases; unmatched bases: 12. The CDR3 bases are TGTGCCAGCTCACGGGTGGGGACAGCCCGTAGTCAGCCCCAGCATTTT. This translates into CASSRVGTARSQPQHF.

This chain connects TRBV12-3 or TRBV12-4 to TRBJ2-3, with 7 bases lining up with TRBD1. Trimming took 7 bases from V and 7 from J; bases not matched to a gene: 11. The CDR3 totals 14 residues. CDR3 sequence: CASIPTGSTNTQYF. The DNA for the CDR3 is TGTGCCAGCATCCCGACAGGGAGTACGAATACGCAGTATTTT.

The genes are TRBV5-1 and TRBJ2-7, with D hard to call. This CDR3 region has 13 residues. V was pared by 0 bases and J by 4 bases, with 8 bases between. Per germline, CDR1 SGHRS and CDR2 YFSETQ. The CDR3 protein is CASSLGTEYEQYF. CDR3 in DNA: TGCGCCAGCAGCTTGGGCACCGAGTACGAGCAGTACTTC.

This clonotype has a handful of counts. The chain uses TRBV20-1 and TRBJ2-7; D uncertain. From germline, CDR1 is DFQATT and CDR2 SNEGSKA (reference sequence). With 4 bases removed from V and 1 base from J, the gap between germline ends came to 8 bases. The CDR3 runs to 12 residues. The CDR3 is CSATEGSYEQYF. The CDR3 coding sequence is TGCAGTGCTACCGAAGGTTCCTACGAGCAGTACTTC.

This clonotype was found a few times. The chain couples TRBV5-6 to TRBJ2-7, with TRBD1 as a possible D gene (6 bases). Between the trimmed V and J ends, which lost 1 base and 2 bases, there was a span of 7 bases. Germline loops: CDR1 SGHDT, CDR2 YYEEEE. This CDR3 region has 13 residues. This CDR3 is CASSLTGTYEQYF. In nucleotides, the CDR3 is TGTGCCAGCAGCTTGACAGGGACCTACGAGCAGTACTTC.

This chain joins TRBV7-9 and TRBJ1-4, with TRBD1 as a possible D gene (6 bases). The CDR3 runs to 15 residues. Germline CDR1 reads SEHNR; CDR2 reads FQNEAQ (reference sequence). With 5 bases removed from V and 3 bases from J, the gap between germline ends came to 13 bases. The CDR3 nucleotides read TGTGCCAGCAGCCGCCGAGGGGGTCCTAATGAAAAACTGTTTTTT. This codes for CASSRRGGPNEKLFF.

This clonotype was observed a few times. The chain links TRBV27 to TRBJ2-2; maybe TRBD2 (5 bases). CDR1 MNHEY and CDR2 SMNVEV come from the germline V gene (reference sequence). This CDR3 region has 15 residues. V lost 3 bases and J 3 bases, leaving 11 bases between the germline ends. CDR3 sequence reads: CASSFQIGDTGELFF. The CDR3, as DNA: TGTGCCAGCAGTTTTCAAATCGGGGACACCGGGGAGCTGTTTTTT.

This clonotype was seen repeatedly, ten times or more. The chain is built from TRBV4-1 and TRBJ2-1, with 9 bases matching TRBD2. J was trimmed by 7 bases and V by 0 bases; bases with no gene match: 7. Per germline, CDR1 MGHRA and CDR2 YSYEKL. The CDR3 is 16 residues long. DNA for the CDR3: TGCGCCAGCAGCCAAGAATCCGCTAGCGGGATAAATGAGCAGTTCTTC. It specifies CASSQESASGINEQFF.

The chain uses TRBV5-4 and TRBJ1-2, with 7 bases aligning to TRBD1. Germline values: CDR1 SGHNT, CDR2 YYREEE (reference sequence). V dropped 4 bases and J dropped 4; count of bases not matched to a gene: 7. The CDR3 runs to 14 residues. The DNA of the CDR3 is TGTGCCAGCAGCCCGACAGGGTCGGGCTATGGCTACACCTTC. Translated: CASSPTGSGYGYTF.